This T cell receptor (beta chain) was profiled in a study of control samples from healthy donors and cancer patients. CDR1 and CDR2 (germline): LGHDT, YNNKEL (reference sequence). The CDR3 spans 14 residues. The germline V and J ends were trimmed by 2 bases and 2 bases, with 10 bases remaining between them. Data came from immunoSEQ multiplex PCR; TCRdb stores just in-frame clones and leaves some out. The data show about 120,000 clones, nearly 95% seen once. This TCR was sampled from a man aged 25 to 45 in good health. The sample taken for sequencing was blood. The gene calls are TRBV3-1 (or the pseudogene TRBV3-2) and TRBJ2-7, with TRBD1 as a possible D gene (6 bases). CDR3 in amino acids: CASSQRDKTYEQYF. Here the CDR3 DNA reads TGTGCCAGCAGCCAACGGGACAAGACCTACGAGCAGTACTTC.